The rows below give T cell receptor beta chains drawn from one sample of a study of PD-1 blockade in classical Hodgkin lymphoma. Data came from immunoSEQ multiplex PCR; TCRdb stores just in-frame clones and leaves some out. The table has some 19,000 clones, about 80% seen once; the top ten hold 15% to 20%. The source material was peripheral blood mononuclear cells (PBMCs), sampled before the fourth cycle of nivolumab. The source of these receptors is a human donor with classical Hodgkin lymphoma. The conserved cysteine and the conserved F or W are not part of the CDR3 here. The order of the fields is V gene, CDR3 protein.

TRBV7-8	ASSSSGTSGSHEQF
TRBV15	ATSTRWTGGNQPQH
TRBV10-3	AISESGAQGEQF
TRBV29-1	SADREGLDTQY
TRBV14	ASSQFEGSEQY
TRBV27	ASSPMWTGSRTGELF
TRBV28	ASSFSPARPYSNQPQH
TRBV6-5	ASSTGKTNEKLF
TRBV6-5	ASSYSGGDGYT
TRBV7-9	ASSLRYSINEKLF
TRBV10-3	AISESHEQY
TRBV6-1	ASSSGQNTEAF
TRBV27	ASSRTSDPSYNEQF
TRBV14	ASSQDRYHQETQY
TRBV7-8	ASSLGTGVNEQF
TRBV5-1	ASSARTSGSHEQY
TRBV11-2	ASCPGANVLT
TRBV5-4	ASSLAGSGRASEQY
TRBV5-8	ASSLEGTSLTNEQF
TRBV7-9	ASSKGGSSYNEQF
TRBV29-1	SVVWRTGGRETQF
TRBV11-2	ASSSQGRGPRYEQY
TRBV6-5	ASSPGTGYEQY
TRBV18	ASSLTGTRGDYEQY
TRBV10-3	AIRGQGAGDTEAF
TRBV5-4	ASSLITRAGELF
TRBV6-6	ASRNGQGALNTEAF
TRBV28	AISLFSGDNYGYT
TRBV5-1	ASSLAGAGTNTEAF
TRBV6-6	ASSGTTPGNQPQH
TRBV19	ASSIPRGLDGYT
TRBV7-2	ASSLEPLNTQY
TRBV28	ASSPAPGAGTEAF
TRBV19	ASSISGLTSGRRELF
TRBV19	ASSIEETQY
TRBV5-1	ASSFGDENEQF
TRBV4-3	ASSGSPTSNTEAF
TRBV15	ATSRDLTVGGETQY
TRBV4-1	ASSNRDSYGYT
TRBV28	ASSVRGGADIQY
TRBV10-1	ASSEFNTGAAATNEKLF
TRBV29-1	SVGISTYEQY
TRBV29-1	SVVGENTEAF
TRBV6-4	ASSAVFSGANVLT
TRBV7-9	ASSLGGEKLF